Following are 16 T cell receptor beta chains from one sample sequenced in a study of shared clonotypes between healthy human individuals. Produced via immunoSEQ multiplex PCR; TCRdb's table is partial and in-frame only. The sample contains around 1.1 million clones, around 82% of which appear only once. The sample consisted of memory CD4+ T cells from PBMCs. Subset of the sample: CD45RA-negative fraction. The source is a young man in good health. Some clones in this sample may be carry-over from other donors' samples.

This sequence joins TRBV7-9 and TRBJ2-1, with D perhaps TRBD1 (6 bases). The CDR3 spans 12 residues. CDR1 is SEHNR and CDR2 is FQNEAQ in the germline V gene (reference sequence). Trimming removed 1 base at V and 14 bases at J, with 12 bases between. This CDR3 is CASSLGQKGEFF. The CDR3, as DNA: TGTGCCAGCAGCTTAGGTCAAAAGGGGGAGTTCTTC.

The rearrangement uses TRBV2 and TRBJ2-7, with 10 bases aligning to TRBD2. Germline V gene sequence: CDR1 SNHLY, CDR2 FYNNEI. This CDR3 has 15 residues. Unmatched junction bases numbered 9, after V lost 8 bases and J lost 2 bases. CDR3: CASGARTSGAYEQYF. CDR3 nucleotide sequence: TGTGCCAGCGGGGCCCGGACTAGCGGCGCCTACGAGCAGTACTTC.

V usage is TRBV10-1 and J usage is TRBJ2-7; TRBD1 might be the D (6 bases). The CDR3 contains 13 residues. In germline, CDR1 is WNHNN, CDR2 SYGVQD (reference sequence). V lost 6 bases, J lost 6 bases, and 15 bases lay in between. In DNA, the CDR3 is TGCGCCAGCAGCAGGGGTTTCCCTAGCGAGCAGTACTTC. Translated: CASSRGFPSEQYF.

This chain joins TRBV18 and TRBJ1-1; 9 bases line up with TRBD1. The V gene's germline CDR1 is KGHSH and CDR2 LQKENI. V dropped 0 bases and J dropped 5; count of bases not matched to a gene: 7. The CDR3 has 16 amino acids. As DNA, the CDR3 is TGTGCCAGCTCACCACCGGGACAGGGTCGGGAAACTGAAGCTTTCTTT. It yields the protein CASSPPGQGRETEAFF.

V gene TRBV4-1 combines with J gene TRBJ2-2, with TRBD2 matching over 10 bases. V gave up 4 bases and J gave up 4 bases; unmatched junction bases: 6. Looked up from germline, CDR1 is MGHRA and CDR2 is YSYEKL. The CDR3 has 16 residues. This CDR3 is CASSPLQREGTGELFF. The CDR3 DNA reads as TGCGCCAGCAGCCCACTGCAGCGGGAGGGCACCGGGGAGCTGTTTTTT.

The rearrangement links TRBV27 to TRBJ2-1, with 10 positions matching TRBD2. The V gene's germline CDR1 is MNHEY and CDR2 SMNVEV (reference sequence). With V trimmed by 11 bases and J by 4 bases, 8 bases remained unmatched. The CDR3 totals 14 residues. CDR3 coding DNA: TGTGCCTCCCGGGGTAGCGGGAGGTACAATGAGCAGTTCTTC. Its translation is CASRGSGRYNEQFF.

The genes are TRBV5-1 and TRBJ1-1; D remains unclear. CDR1 is SGHRS and CDR2 is YFSETQ in the germline V gene. CDR3 length: 14 residues. Deletions cut 5 bases from V and 4 bases from J, with 15 bases between. The CDR3 nucleotides read TGCGCCAGCAGACACGTCGACGGTTCCACTGAAGCTTTCTTT. Translating it yields CASRHVDGSTEAFF.

The chain carries TRBV2 and TRBJ1-5, with TRBD1 matching over 7 bases. V was pared by 7 bases and J by 6 bases, with 6 bases of the junction left unmatched. Germline CDR1 reads SNHLY; CDR2 reads FYNNEI. The CDR3 loop spans 13 amino acids. The CDR3 region is CASNRQGSQPQHF. The DNA for the CDR3 is TGTGCCAGCAATCGACAGGGCTCTCAGCCCCAGCATTTT.

The CDR3 reads CASSFYSSGANVLTF. CDR3 DNA sequence: TGTGCCAGCAGCTTTTACTCATCCGGGGCCAACGTCCTGACTTTC. V gene TRBV7-2 combines with J gene TRBJ2-6; no definite D call. CDR3 length: 15 amino acids. V lost 3 bases to trimming and J lost 4 bases, with 10 bases between them. Germline CDR1 SGHTA, CDR2 FQGNSA.

The V call is TRBV4-2, the J call TRBJ2-5; 9 bases line up with TRBD1. V trimming: 5 bases; J trimming: 1 base; junction bases outside the gene matches: 5. The germline V gene encodes CDR1 LGHNA and CDR2 YNFKEQ. This CDR3 contains 15 residues. The CDR3, as DNA: TGTGCCAGCAGCAATCCGGGACAGGGCCAAGAGACCCAGTACTTC. The encoded protein is CASSNPGQGQETQYF.

This clone was recorded a few times. V and J are TRBV5-1 and TRBJ2-7; 14 bases map to TRBD2. This CDR3 contains 19 residues. V shed 1 base and J 5 bases; nucleotides not matched to a gene: 14. In germline, CDR1 is SGHRS, CDR2 YFSETQ. The CDR3 sequence is CASSLLGRGTSGSRNEQYF. The CDR3 nucleotides read TGCGCCAGCAGCTTGCTGGGAAGGGGGACTAGCGGGAGCCGCAACGAGCAGTACTTC.

This clone was recorded once. The chain joins TRBV2 to TRBJ2-5, with D perhaps matching TRBD2 (6 bases). Germline V gene data show CDR1 as SNHLY and CDR2 as FYNNEI. This CDR3 has 13 amino acids. V lost 5 bases and J 2 bases, leaving 9 bases between the germline ends. The DNA of the CDR3 is TGTGCCAGCAGTATCCGGGGGCAAGAGACCCAGTACTTC. It encodes CASSIRGQETQYF.

V is TRBV5-6 and J is TRBJ2-5, with TRBD2 identical over 8 bases. The CDR3 has 13 amino acids. Germline V CDR1 and CDR2: SGHDT, YYEEEE. J lost 4 bases, V lost 5 bases, and 4 bases had no gene match. In nucleotides, the CDR3 is TGTGCCAGCAGTTGGACTAGCCGAGAGACCCAGTACTTC. This gives the protein CASSWTSRETQYF.

V gene TRBV7-2 combines with J gene TRBJ2-7, with D unclear. Germline V gene lookup returns CDR1 SGHTA and CDR2 FQGNSA. CDR3 length: 12 amino acids. Trimming removed 5 bases from V and 2 bases from J, with 7 bases in between. The CDR3 sequence: CASSPQAYEQYF. In nucleotides, the CDR3 is TGTGCCAGCAGCCCCCAAGCCTACGAGCAGTACTTC.

The rearrangement joins TRBV5-1 to TRBJ1-2; D is perhaps TRBD1 (5 bases). CDR3 length equals 16 residues. Germline V lookup: CDR1 SGHRS, CDR2 YFSETQ. V was pared by 1 base and J by 0 bases, with 13 bases between. CDR3 in DNA: TGCGCCAGCAGCTTGACAGGCCTAATCCCTAACTATGGCTACACCTTC. Its translation: CASSLTGLIPNYGYTF.

The chain recombines TRBV4-1 with TRBJ1-1, with D possibly matching TRBD1 (6 bases). This CDR3 has 16 amino acids. Germline V gives CDR1 MGHRA, CDR2 YSYEKL. Trimming removed 6 bases from V and 2 bases from J, with 19 bases in between. The CDR3 protein is CASSRGGLLYNTEAFF. CDR3 nucleotides: TGCGCCAGCAGTAGGGGGGGGCTCCTATACAACACTGAAGCTTTCTTT.